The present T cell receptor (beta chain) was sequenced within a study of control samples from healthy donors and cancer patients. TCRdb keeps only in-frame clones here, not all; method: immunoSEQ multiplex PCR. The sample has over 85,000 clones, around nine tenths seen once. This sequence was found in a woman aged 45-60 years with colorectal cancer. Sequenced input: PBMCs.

CDR3 residues: CSARASYEQFF. In DNA form, the CDR3 reads TGCAGTGCTAGAGCCTCCTATGAGCAGTTCTTC. The rearrangement links TRBV20-1 to TRBJ2-1, with unresolved D. Germline assignment: CDR1 DFQATT and CDR2 SNEGSKA (reference sequence). V was clipped by 1 base and J by 8 bases, with 6 bases between them. CDR3 length: 11 residues.